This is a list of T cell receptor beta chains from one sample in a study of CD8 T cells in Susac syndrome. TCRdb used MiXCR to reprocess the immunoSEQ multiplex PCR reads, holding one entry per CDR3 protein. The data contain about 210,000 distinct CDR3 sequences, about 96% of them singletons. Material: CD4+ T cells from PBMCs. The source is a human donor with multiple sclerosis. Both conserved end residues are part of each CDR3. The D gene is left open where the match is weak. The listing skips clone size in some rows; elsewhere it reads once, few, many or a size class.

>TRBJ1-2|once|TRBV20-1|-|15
CSARAGLLMGGGYTF
TGCAGTGCTAGGGCAGGGCTACTGATGGGAGGTGGCTACACCTTC
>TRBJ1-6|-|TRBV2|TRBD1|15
CASSGITGGGSPLHF
TGTGCCAGCAGTGGGATAACAGGGGGAGGTTCACCCCTCCACTTT
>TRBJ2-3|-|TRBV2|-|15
CASSAAGLTIDTQYF
TGTGCCAGCAGTGCGGCGGGACTTACTATAGATACGCAGTATTTT
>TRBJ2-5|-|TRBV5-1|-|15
CASSLDIRSGETQYF
TGCGCCAGCAGCTTGGACATCCGGTCAGGAGAGACCCAGTACTTC
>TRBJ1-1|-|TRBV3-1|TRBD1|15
CASSRAGGRGTEAFF
TGTGCCAGCAGCCGAGCAGGGGGCAGGGGCACTGAAGCTTTCTTT
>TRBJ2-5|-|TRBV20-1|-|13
CSASETARGTQYF
TGCAGTGCTAGTGAGACAGCCCGGGGGACCCAGTACTTC
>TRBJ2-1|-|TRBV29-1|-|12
CSVDPGVSGKFF
TGCAGCGTTGACCCAGGGGTGAGTGGGAAGTTCTTC
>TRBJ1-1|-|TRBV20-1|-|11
CSAIRALEAFF
TGCAGTGCTATTAGGGCACTGGAAGCTTTCTTT
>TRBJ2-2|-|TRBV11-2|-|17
CASSLVGGRGRSGELFF
TGTGCCAGCAGCTTAGTTGGGGGACGTGGGAGAAGCGGGGAGCTGTTTTTT
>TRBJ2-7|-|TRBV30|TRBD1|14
CAWATGVSSYEQYF
TGTGCCTGGGCGACAGGGGTTTCCTCCTACGAGCAGTACTTC
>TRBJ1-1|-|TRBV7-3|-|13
CASSLNSKTEAFF
TGTGCCAGCAGCTTGAACAGCAAGACTGAAGCTTTCTTT
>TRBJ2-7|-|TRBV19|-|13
CASSIYPGYEQYF
TGTGCCAGTAGTATTTATCCGGGCTACGAGCAGTACTTC
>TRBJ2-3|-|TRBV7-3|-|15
CASSLMGLNTDAQYF
TGTGCCAGCAGCTTAATGGGGCTCAACACAGATGCGCAGTATTTT
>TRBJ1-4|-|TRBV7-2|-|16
CASSSQGGLGPEKLFF
TGTGCCAGCAGCTCTCAGGGCGGCTTGGGACCAGAAAAACTGTTTTTT
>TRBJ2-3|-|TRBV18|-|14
CASSPPTIRDTQYF
TGTGCCAGCTCACCACCAACCATCAGAGATACGCAGTATTTT
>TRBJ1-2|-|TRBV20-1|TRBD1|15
CSARDGAGGSGGYTF
TGCAGTGCTAGAGATGGGGCAGGGGGATCGGGTGGCTACACCTTC
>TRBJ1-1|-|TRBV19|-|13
CASSIGRGTEAFF
TGTGCCAGTAGTATCGGTCGAGGCACTGAAGCTTTCTTT
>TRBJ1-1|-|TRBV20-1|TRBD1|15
CSARGDRGMNTEAFF
TGCAGTGCTAGGGGTGACAGGGGGATGAACACTGAAGCTTTCTTT
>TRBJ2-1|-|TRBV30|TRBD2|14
CAPRGSGAYNEQFF
TGTGCCCCTCGCGGTAGCGGGGCCTACAATGAGCAGTTCTTC
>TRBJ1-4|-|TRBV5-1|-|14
CASSSESTNEKLFF
TGCGCCAGCAGCTCGGAGAGCACTAATGAAAAACTGTTTTTT
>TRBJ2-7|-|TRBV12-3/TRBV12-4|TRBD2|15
CASSPNTAGVREQYF
TGTGCCAGCAGCCCGAACACGGCGGGAGTGCGCGAGCAGTACTTC
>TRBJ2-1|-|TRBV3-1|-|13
CASSHQRSNEQFF
TGTGCCAGCAGCCACCAGAGGTCCAATGAGCAGTTCTTC
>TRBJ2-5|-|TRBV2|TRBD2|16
CASSSQTSGSRETQYF
TGTGCCAGCAGTTCACAGACTAGCGGGAGTCGAGAGACCCAGTACTTC
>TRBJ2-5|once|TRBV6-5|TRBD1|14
CASSHYRGRETQYF
TGTGCCAGCAGTCACTACAGGGGGCGGGAGACCCAGTACTTC
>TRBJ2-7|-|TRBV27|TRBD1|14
CASSRQGGAYEQYF
TGTGCCAGCAGTCGACAGGGGGGAGCCTACGAGCAGTACTTC
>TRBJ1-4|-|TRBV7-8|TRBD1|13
CASRETGVEKLFF
TGTGCCAGCAGAGAGACAGGGGTGGAAAAACTGTTTTTT
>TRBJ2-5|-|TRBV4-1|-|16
CASSQVGGAAKETQYF
TGCGCCAGCAGCCAAGTGGGGGGAGCGGCAAAAGAGACCCAGTACTTC
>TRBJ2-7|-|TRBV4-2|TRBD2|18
CASSQEGPRGDIFYEQYF
TGTGCCAGCAGCCAAGAAGGGCCGCGGGGGGATATATTCTACGAGCAGTACTTC
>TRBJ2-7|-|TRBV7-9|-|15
CASSYQTVGGNEQYF
TGTGCCAGCAGCTACCAAACCGTGGGGGGTAACGAGCAGTACTTC
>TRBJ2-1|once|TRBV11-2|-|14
CASSFGMSYNEQFF
TGTGCCAGCAGCTTCGGGATGTCCTACAATGAGCAGTTCTTC
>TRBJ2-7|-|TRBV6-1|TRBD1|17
CASSTLSGTGGPYEQYF
TGTGCCAGCAGTACCTTGTCCGGGACAGGGGGCCCCTACGAGCAGTACTTC
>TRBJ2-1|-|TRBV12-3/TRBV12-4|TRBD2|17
CASSLRTLAGENNEQFF
TGTGCCAGCAGCCTTAGGACCTTAGCGGGAGAGAACAATGAGCAGTTCTTC
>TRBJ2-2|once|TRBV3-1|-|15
CASSQPRSSAEELFF
TGTGCCAGCAGCCAGCCCCGGTCTTCCGCCGAGGAGCTGTTTTTT
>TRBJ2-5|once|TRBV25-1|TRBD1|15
CASSTPGTGGQTQYF
TGTGCCAGCAGTACCCCCGGGACAGGGGGACAGACCCAGTACTTC
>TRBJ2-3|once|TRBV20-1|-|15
CSASERRDDTDTQYF
TGCAGTGCTTCCGAACGGCGAGACGACACAGATACGCAGTATTTT
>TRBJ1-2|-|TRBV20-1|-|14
CSAGNREVSYGYTF
TGCAGTGCTGGGAACAGGGAAGTGAGCTATGGCTACACCTTC
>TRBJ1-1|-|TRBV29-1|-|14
CSVRGRDVGTEAFF
TGCAGCGTCCGGGGGCGAGATGTGGGGACTGAAGCTTTCTTT
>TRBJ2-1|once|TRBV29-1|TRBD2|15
CSGRGRGVSYNEQFF
TGCAGCGGCCGTGGGCGGGGGGTCTCCTACAATGAGCAGTTCTTC
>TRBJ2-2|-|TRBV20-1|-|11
CSAREGGELFF
TGCAGTGCTAGAGAGGGCGGGGAGCTGTTTTTT
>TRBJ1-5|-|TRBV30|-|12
CAWSVRNQPQHF
TGTGCCTGGAGTGTCCGCAATCAGCCCCAGCATTTT
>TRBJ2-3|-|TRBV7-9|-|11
CASSRANTQYF
TGTGCCAGCAGCCGCGCGAATACGCAGTATTTT
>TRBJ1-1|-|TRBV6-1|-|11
CASSEKGRAFF
TGTGCCAGCAGTGAAAAGGGGAGAGCTTTCTTT
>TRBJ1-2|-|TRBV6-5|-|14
CASSYSGRTYGYTF
TGTGCCAGCAGTTACTCTGGCAGAACGTATGGCTACACCTTC
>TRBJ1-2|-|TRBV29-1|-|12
CSVEDRGYGYTF
TGCAGCGTTGAAGACAGGGGCTATGGCTACACCTTC
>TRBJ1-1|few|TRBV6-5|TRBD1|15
CASSYPHRGNTEAFF
TGTGCCAGCAGTTACCCACACAGGGGGAACACTGAAGCTTTCTTT